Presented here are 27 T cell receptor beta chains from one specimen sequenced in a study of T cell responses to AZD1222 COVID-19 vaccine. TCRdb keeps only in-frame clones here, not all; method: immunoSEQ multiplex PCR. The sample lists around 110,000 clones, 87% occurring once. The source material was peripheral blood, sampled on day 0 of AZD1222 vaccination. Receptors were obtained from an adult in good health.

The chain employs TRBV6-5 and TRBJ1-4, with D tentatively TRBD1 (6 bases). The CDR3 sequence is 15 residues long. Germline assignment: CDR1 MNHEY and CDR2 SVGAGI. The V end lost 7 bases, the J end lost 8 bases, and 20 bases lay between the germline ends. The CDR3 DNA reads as TGTGCCAGCACCGCGACAACAGGGATGGGGGAAAAACTGTTTTTT. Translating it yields CASTATTGMGEKLFF.

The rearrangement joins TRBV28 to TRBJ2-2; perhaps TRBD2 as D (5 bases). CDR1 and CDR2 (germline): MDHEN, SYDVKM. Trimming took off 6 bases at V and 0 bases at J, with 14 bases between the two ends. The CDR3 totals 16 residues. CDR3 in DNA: TGTGCCAGCAGGCAACCGGGAATTGCGAACACCGGGGAGCTGTTTTTT. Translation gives CASRQPGIANTGELFF.

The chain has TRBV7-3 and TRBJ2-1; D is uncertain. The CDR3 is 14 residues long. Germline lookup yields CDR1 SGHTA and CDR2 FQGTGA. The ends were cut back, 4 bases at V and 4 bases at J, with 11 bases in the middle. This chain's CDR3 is CASSSMTPYNEQFF. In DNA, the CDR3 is TGTGCCAGCAGCTCGATGACGCCATACAATGAGCAGTTCTTC.

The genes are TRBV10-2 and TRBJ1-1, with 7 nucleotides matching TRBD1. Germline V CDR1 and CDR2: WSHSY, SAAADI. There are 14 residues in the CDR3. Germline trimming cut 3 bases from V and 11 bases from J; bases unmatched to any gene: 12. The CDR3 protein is CASSDAPGGVWAFF. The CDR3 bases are TGCGCCAGCAGTGATGCCCCAGGGGGAGTGTGGGCTTTCTTT.

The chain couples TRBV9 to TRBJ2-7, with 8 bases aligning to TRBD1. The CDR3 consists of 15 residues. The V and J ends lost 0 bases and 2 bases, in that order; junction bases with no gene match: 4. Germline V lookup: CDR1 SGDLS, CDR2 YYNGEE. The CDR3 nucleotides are TGTGCCAGCAGCGTAGCAGGGGGCGGAACCTACGAGCAGTACTTC. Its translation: CASSVAGGGTYEQYF.

The CDR3 DNA is TGTGCCAGCAGCCGCGCACTAGCGGGAACGGAGACCCAGTACTTC. As protein: CASSRALAGTETQYF. This sequence joins TRBV6-2 or TRBV6-3 and TRBJ2-5, with TRBD2 matching over 10 bases. The CDR3 covers 15 residues. CDR1 MNHEY and CDR2 SVGEGT come from the germline V gene. Trimming took 6 bases from V and 5 from J; bases not matched to a gene: 9.

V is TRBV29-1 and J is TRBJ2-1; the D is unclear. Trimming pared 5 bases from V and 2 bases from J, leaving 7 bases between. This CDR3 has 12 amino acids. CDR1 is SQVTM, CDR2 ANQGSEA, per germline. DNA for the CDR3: TGCAGCGTTACGGAGACCTACAATGAGCAGTTCTTC. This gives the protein CSVTETYNEQFF.

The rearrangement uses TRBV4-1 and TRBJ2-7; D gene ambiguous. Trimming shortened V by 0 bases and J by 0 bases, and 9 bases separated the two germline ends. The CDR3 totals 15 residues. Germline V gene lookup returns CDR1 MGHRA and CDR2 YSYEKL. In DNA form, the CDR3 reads TGCGCCAGCAGCCAAGAAGATCCAAGCTCCTACGAGCAGTACTTC. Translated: CASSQEDPSSYEQYF.

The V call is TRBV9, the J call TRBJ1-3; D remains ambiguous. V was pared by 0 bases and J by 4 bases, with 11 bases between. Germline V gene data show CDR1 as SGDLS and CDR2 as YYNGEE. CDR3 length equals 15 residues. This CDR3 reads CASSVASAAGNTIYF. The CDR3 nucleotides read TGTGCCAGCAGCGTAGCTAGTGCCGCGGGAAACACCATATATTTT.

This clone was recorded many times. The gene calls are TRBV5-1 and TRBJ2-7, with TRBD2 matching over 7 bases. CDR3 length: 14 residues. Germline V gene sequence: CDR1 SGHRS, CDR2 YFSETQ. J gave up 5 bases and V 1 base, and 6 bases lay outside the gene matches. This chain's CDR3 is CASSLRGVRDEQYF. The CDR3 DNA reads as TGCGCCAGCAGCTTGCGGGGGGTGAGGGACGAGCAGTACTTC.

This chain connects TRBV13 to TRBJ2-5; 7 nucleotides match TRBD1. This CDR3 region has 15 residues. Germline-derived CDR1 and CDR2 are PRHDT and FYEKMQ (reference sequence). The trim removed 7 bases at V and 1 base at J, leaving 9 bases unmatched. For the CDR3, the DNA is TGTGCCAGCAACCCAGTTGGGACAGCCCAAGAGACCCAGTACTTC. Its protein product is CASNPVGTAQETQYF.

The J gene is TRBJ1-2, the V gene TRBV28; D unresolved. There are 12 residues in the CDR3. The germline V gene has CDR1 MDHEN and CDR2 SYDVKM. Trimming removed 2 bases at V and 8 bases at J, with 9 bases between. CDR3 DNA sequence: TGTGCCAGCAGTTTACCCGGGTACGGCTACACCTTC. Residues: CASSLPGYGYTF.

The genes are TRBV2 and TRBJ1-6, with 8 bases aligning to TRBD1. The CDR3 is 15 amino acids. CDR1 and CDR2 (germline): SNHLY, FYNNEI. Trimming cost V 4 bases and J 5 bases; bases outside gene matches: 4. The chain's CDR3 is CASSVQGAHNSPLHF. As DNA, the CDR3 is TGTGCCAGCAGTGTCCAGGGGGCCCATAATTCACCCCTCCACTTT.

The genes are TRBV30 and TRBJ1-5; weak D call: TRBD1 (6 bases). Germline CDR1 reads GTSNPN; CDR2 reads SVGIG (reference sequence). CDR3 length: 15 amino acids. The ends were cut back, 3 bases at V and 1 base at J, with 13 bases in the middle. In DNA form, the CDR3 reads TGTGCCTGGAGCGAGGGGACAATCAGCAATCAGCCCCAGCATTTT. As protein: CAWSEGTISNQPQHF.

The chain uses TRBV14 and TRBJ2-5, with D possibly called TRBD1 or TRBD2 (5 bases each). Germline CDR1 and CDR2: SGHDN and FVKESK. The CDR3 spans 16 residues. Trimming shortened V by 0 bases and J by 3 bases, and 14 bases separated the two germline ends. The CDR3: CASSQDEYEGKETQYF. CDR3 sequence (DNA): TGTGCCAGCAGCCAAGATGAGTATGAGGGGAAAGAGACCCAGTACTTC.

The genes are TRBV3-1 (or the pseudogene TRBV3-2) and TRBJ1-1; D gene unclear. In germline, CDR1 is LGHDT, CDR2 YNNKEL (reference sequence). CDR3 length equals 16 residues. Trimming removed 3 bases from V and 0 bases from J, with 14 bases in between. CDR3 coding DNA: TGTGCCAGCAGCCAGGGGAGGACCGCCATGAACACTGAAGCTTTCTTT. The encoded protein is CASSQGRTAMNTEAFF.

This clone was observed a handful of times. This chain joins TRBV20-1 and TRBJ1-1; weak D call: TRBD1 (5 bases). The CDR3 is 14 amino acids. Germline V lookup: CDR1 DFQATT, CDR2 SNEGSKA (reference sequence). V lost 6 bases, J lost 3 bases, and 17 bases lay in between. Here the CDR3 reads CSASGAQGHTEAFF. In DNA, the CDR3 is TGCAGTGCGAGTGGGGCTCAGGGACACACTGAAGCTTTCTTT.

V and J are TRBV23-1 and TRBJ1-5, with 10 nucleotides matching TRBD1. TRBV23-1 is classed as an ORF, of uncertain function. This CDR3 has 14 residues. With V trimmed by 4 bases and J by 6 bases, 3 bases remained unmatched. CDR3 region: CASSPGTGVQPQHF. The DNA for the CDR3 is TGCGCCAGCAGTCCCGGGACAGGGGTTCAGCCCCAGCATTTT.

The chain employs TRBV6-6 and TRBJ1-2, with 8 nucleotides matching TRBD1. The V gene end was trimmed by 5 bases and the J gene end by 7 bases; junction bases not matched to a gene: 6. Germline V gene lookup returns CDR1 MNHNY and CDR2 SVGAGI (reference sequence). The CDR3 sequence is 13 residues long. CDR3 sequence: CASSATGVGGYTF. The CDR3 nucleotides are TGTGCCAGCAGTGCGACAGGGGTGGGTGGCTACACCTTC.

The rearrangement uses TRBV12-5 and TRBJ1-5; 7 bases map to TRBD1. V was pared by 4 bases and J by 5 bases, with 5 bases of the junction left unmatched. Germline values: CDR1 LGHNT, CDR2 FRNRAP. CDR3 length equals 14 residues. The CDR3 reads CASGWGRGDQPQHF. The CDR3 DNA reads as TGTGCTAGTGGTTGGGGCAGGGGGGATCAGCCCCAGCATTTT.

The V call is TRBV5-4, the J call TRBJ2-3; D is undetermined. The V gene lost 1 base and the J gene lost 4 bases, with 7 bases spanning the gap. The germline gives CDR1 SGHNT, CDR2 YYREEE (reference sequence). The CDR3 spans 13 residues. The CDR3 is CASSLPQADTQYF. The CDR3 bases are TGTGCCAGCAGCTTGCCCCAGGCAGATACGCAGTATTTT.

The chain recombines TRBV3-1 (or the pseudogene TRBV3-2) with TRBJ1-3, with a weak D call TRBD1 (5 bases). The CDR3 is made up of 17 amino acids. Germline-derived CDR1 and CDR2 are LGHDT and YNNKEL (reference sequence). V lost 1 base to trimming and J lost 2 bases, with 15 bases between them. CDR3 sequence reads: CASSQVFQGAAGNTIYF. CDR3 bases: TGTGCCAGCAGCCAAGTTTTCCAGGGCGCGGCTGGAAACACCATATATTTT.

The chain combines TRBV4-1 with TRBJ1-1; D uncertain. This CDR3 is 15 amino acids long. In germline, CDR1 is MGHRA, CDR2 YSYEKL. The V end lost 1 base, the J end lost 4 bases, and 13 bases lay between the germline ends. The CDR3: CASSQGPERATEAFF. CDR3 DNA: TGCGCCAGCAGCCAAGGGCCGGAGAGGGCCACTGAAGCTTTCTTT.

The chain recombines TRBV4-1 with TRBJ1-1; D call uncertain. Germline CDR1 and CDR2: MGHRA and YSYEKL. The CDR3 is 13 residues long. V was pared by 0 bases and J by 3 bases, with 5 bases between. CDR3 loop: CASSQDGYTEAFF. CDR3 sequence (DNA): TGCGCCAGCAGCCAAGACGGCTACACTGAAGCTTTCTTT.

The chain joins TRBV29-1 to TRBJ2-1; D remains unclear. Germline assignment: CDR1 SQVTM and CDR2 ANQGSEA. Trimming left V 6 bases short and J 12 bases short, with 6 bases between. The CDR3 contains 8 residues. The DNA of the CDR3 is TGCAGCGTCCTCGGGCAGTTCTTC. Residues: CSVLGQFF.

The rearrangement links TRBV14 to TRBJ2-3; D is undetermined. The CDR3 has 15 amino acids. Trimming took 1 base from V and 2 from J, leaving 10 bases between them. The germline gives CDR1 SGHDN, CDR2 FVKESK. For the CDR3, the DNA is TGTGCCAGCAGCCAAGTATTGGGTAACACAGATACGCAGTATTTT. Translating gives CASSQVLGNTDTQYF.

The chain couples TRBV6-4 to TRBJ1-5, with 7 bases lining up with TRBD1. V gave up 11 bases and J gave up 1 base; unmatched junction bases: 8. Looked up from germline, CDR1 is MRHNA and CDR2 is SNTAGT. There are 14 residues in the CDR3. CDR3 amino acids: CAGVRDRSNQPQHF. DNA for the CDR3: TGTGCCGGAGTCCGGGACAGAAGCAATCAGCCCCAGCATTTT.